A single sample is the source of the 32 T cell receptor beta chains below, sequenced in a study of cytomegalovirus exposure and HLA in healthy donors. Sequencing used immunoSEQ multiplex PCR; TCRdb keeps in-frame clones, though not all of them. The sample yields 150,000 to 200,000 clones, more than 75% seen once. Sequencing input: PBMCs. These receptors were taken from a man younger than 35 in good health and CMV-seropositive.

V gene TRBV28 combines with J gene TRBJ2-3; 9 bases fit TRBD2. With V trimmed by 5 bases and J by 3 bases, 6 bases remained unmatched. Germline V gives CDR1 MDHEN, CDR2 SYDVKM. The CDR3 runs to 15 residues. The CDR3: CASSQRLAATDTQYF. CDR3 nucleotide sequence: TGTGCCAGCAGTCAGAGACTAGCGGCTACAGATACGCAGTATTTT.

A few counts support this clone. The CDR3: CASSRLVYEQYF. As DNA, the CDR3 is TGCGCCAGCAGCCGACTGGTCTACGAGCAGTACTTC. The chain uses TRBV4-3 and TRBJ2-7, with D hard to call. The V gene lost 4 bases and the J gene lost 3 bases, with 7 bases spanning the gap. CDR3 size: 12 residues. CDR1 and CDR2 from the germline V gene are LGHNA and YSLEER.

This clone turned up a few times. The chain recombines TRBV5-4 with TRBJ2-7; D call uncertain. Germline V gene sequence: CDR1 SGHNT, CDR2 YYREEE (reference sequence). The ends were cut back, 4 bases at V and 7 bases at J, with 12 bases in the middle. The CDR3 runs 12 residues. In nucleotides, the CDR3 is TGTGCCAGCAGCCCGGGTCAACGGGAGCAGTACTTC. It yields the protein CASSPGQREQYF.

The chain carries TRBV27 and TRBJ1-4, with D possibly TRBD1 on 6 matching bases. The CDR3 totals 15 residues. The germline gives CDR1 MNHEY, CDR2 SMNVEV (reference sequence). V was trimmed by 4 bases and J by 7 bases, leaving 16 bases between them. The CDR3 sequence is CASSSGGGWSEKLFF. CDR3 coding DNA: TGTGCCAGCAGTTCGGGGGGGGGCTGGAGTGAAAAACTGTTTTTT.

The chain is built from TRBV28 and TRBJ2-7; 11 bases map to TRBD2. The CDR3 is 14 residues long. Germline V gene lookup returns CDR1 MDHEN and CDR2 SYDVKM. V trimming: 5 bases; J trimming: 4 bases; junction bases outside the gene matches: 4. This chain's CDR3 is CASSAGLAVYEQYF. CDR3 nucleotides: TGTGCCAGCAGTGCGGGACTAGCGGTTTACGAGCAGTACTTC.

This clone was found once. The chain combines TRBV18 with TRBJ2-7; 11 bases match TRBD1. V shed 6 bases, J shed 2 bases, and the junction held 6 bases outside the gene matches. The CDR3 is 15 residues long. Germline CDR1 and CDR2: KGHSH and LQKENI. Here the CDR3 DNA reads TGTGCCAGCTCGTCCGGGACAGGGGGTGCCTACGAGCAGTACTTC. The encoded protein is CASSSGTGGAYEQYF.

This clone was seen repeatedly, ten times or more. The chain uses TRBV4-3 and TRBJ2-7; 7 bases fit TRBD2. The length of the CDR3 is 17 residues. The germline V gene has CDR1 LGHNA and CDR2 YSLEER. V trimming: 0 bases; J trimming: 3 bases; junction bases outside the gene matches: 11. In DNA, the CDR3 is TGCGCCAGCAGCCAAGATAGTACGCTAGCGGCACGCTACGAGCAGTACTTC. It codes for CASSQDSTLAARYEQYF.

The chain recombines TRBV27 with TRBJ2-1; D possibly corresponds to TRBD2 (6 bases). The CDR3 contains 15 residues. Trimming left V 5 bases short and J 3 bases short, with 14 bases between. Germline V lookup: CDR1 MNHEY, CDR2 SMNVEV (reference sequence). CDR3 residues: CASSPLGGNYNEQFF. Here the CDR3 DNA reads TGTGCCAGCAGTCCCCTCGGGGGAAACTACAATGAGCAGTTCTTC.

The CDR3 loop reads CASSPHREHQFF. In DNA, the CDR3 is TGTGCCAGCAGCCCACACCGGGAACATCAGTTCTTC. The chain links TRBV14 to TRBJ2-1; D possibly corresponds to TRBD2 (5 bases). Germline CDR1 is SGHDN and CDR2 is FVKESK. V shed 4 bases and J shed 13 bases, with 14 bases lying between them. CDR3 length: 12 amino acids.

The chain joins TRBV28 to TRBJ2-7; 7 nucleotides match TRBD1. CDR1 is MDHEN and CDR2 is SYDVKM in the germline V gene. V lost 2 bases to trimming and J lost 3 bases; unmatched junction nucleotides: 4. CDR3 length: 14 amino acids. CDR3 sequence reads: CASSLVGQRYEQYF. The CDR3 DNA reads as TGTGCCAGCAGTTTAGTGGGACAGCGCTACGAGCAGTACTTC.

This clone was seen once. This chain's CDR3 is CASSFGGEGRHEQYF. CDR3 sequence (DNA): TGTGCCAGCAGCTTTGGGGGGGAGGGCCGCCACGAGCAGTACTTC. V and J are TRBV5-4 and TRBJ2-7, with 7 bases identical to TRBD2. The CDR3 runs 15 residues. V lost 2 bases and J lost 5; bases outside the gene matches: 10. Germline-derived CDR1 and CDR2 are SGHNT and YYREEE (reference sequence).

This clone has a single count. The chain uses TRBV5-1 and TRBJ2-7; tentative D call: TRBD1 (6 bases). The germline V gene encodes CDR1 SGHRS and CDR2 YFSETQ. V was shortened by 3 bases and J by 5 bases, with 15 bases between the two germline ends. The CDR3 length is 14 residues. Here the CDR3 DNA reads TGCGCCAGCAGCTCAGGGGATGCGATTAACGAGCAGTACTTC. It codes for CASSSGDAINEQYF.

J is TRBJ2-3 and V is TRBV29-1; 12 bases map to TRBD2. V trimming: 3 bases; J trimming: 0 bases; junction bases outside the gene matches: 7. The length of the CDR3 is 17 residues. Germline CDR1 and CDR2: SQVTM and ANQGSEA. In DNA, the CDR3 is TGCAGCGTTGAGGGACTAGCGGGCGGTGCTAGCACAGATACGCAGTATTTT. Its protein product is CSVEGLAGGASTDTQYF.

V usage is TRBV6-5 and J usage is TRBJ1-4; D not certain. The length of the CDR3 is 13 residues. Germline lookup yields CDR1 MNHEY and CDR2 SVGAGI. V lost 7 bases and J 7 bases, leaving 13 bases between the germline ends. In nucleotides, the CDR3 is TGTGCCAGCAAAACAAACCCAAGTGAAAAACTGTTTTTT. It encodes CASKTNPSEKLFF.

This chain joins TRBV27 and TRBJ2-3; 7 bases fit TRBD2. V was clipped by 5 bases and J by 1 base; unmatched bases: 9. The CDR3 contains 16 residues. Germline V gene lookup returns CDR1 MNHEY and CDR2 SMNVEV (reference sequence). As DNA, the CDR3 is TGTGCCAGCAGTGCACAACTAGCGATTCGCACAGATACGCAGTATTTT. Encoded protein: CASSAQLAIRTDTQYF.

The rearrangement links TRBV27 to TRBJ1-2, with 8 bases that match TRBD1. The CDR3 is made up of 14 amino acids. The trim removed 4 bases at V and 7 bases at J, leaving 8 bases unmatched. CDR1 and CDR2 from the germline V gene are MNHEY and SMNVEV (reference sequence). CDR3 protein: CASSYSGQVFGYTF. The CDR3 DNA is TGTGCCAGCAGTTATTCGGGACAGGTCTTTGGCTACACCTTC.

The chain employs TRBV28 and TRBJ2-3, with D tentatively TRBD1 (5 bases). This CDR3 has 17 residues. The germline V gene has CDR1 MDHEN and CDR2 SYDVKM. Trimming stripped 6 bases from V and 0 bases from J, with 19 bases between. The CDR3 region is CASSPGARETSTDTQYF. The DNA for the CDR3 is TGTGCCAGCAGCCCCGGCGCCAGGGAAACTAGCACAGATACGCAGTATTTT.

The rearrangement uses TRBV30 and TRBJ2-3; D uncertain. V was pared by 0 bases and J by 1 base, with 5 bases between. Germline V lookup: CDR1 GTSNPN, CDR2 SVGIG (reference sequence). This CDR3 spans 13 amino acids. The CDR3 DNA reads as TGTGCCTGGAGTGTATCTGGCACAGATACGCAGTATTTT. Translated: CAWSVSGTDTQYF.

The V and J genes are TRBV27 and TRBJ2-3; the D gene is possibly TRBD2 (5 bases). The CDR3 totals 15 residues. The germline V gene has CDR1 MNHEY and CDR2 SMNVEV (reference sequence). V lost 4 bases, J lost 6 bases, and 17 bases lay in between. CDR3 sequence: CASSSRLSKADTQYF. CDR3 sequence (DNA): TGTGCCAGCAGTTCCAGACTATCAAAGGCGGATACGCAGTATTTT.

The sample holds one count of this clone. This chain uses TRBV11-2 with TRBJ1-2; TRBD1 is a possible D gene (5 bases). Germline CDR1 reads SGHAT; CDR2 reads FQNNGV. The V end was cut by 5 bases, the J end by 5 bases, with 9 bases between. The CDR3 spans 12 residues. CDR3 protein: CASSLDRYGYTF. The CDR3 DNA follows: TGTGCCAGCAGCCTCGACAGATATGGCTACACCTTC.

The chain uses TRBV30 and TRBJ1-5, with 8 nucleotides matching TRBD1. J gave up 2 bases and V 2 bases, and 5 bases lay outside the gene matches. CDR1 is GTSNPN and CDR2 is SVGIG in the germline V gene (reference sequence). This CDR3 region has 15 residues. This CDR3 reads CAWSFTGGGNQPQHF. The CDR3 region has the DNA TGTGCCTGGAGTTTCACAGGGGGAGGCAATCAGCCCCAGCATTTT.

The chain links TRBV28 to TRBJ1-4, with a tentative D call TRBD1 (5 bases). Germline CDR1 reads MDHEN; CDR2 reads SYDVKM. CDR3 length: 13 amino acids. V was shortened by 5 bases and J by 13 bases, with 17 bases between the two germline ends. CDR3 nucleotide sequence: TGTGCCAGCAGTCCCTCCCAGGAGGGACGACTGTTTTTT. As protein: CASSPSQEGRLFF.

CDR3 sequence (DNA): TGTGCCAGCAGCCCCCTACCCACCTACGAGCAGTACTTC. Protein: CASSPLPTYEQYF. The gene calls are TRBV5-4 and TRBJ2-7; D gene unclear. The V end was cut by 4 bases, the J end by 2 bases, with 10 bases between. This CDR3 spans 13 amino acids. Germline V CDR1 and CDR2: SGHNT, YYREEE (reference sequence).

The chain is built from TRBV5-1 and TRBJ1-5, with D hard to call. This CDR3 comprises 14 residues. In germline, CDR1 is SGHRS, CDR2 YFSETQ. CDR3 sequence: CARWQADSNQPQHF. CDR3 coding DNA: TGCGCTAGGTGGCAGGCCGATAGCAATCAGCCCCAGCATTTT.

The chain recombines TRBV28 with TRBJ2-1; D is possibly TRBD1 (6 bases). Trimming removed 7 bases at V and 4 bases at J, with 23 bases between. This CDR3 is built from 17 residues. The germline V gene has CDR1 MDHEN and CDR2 SYDVKM. For the CDR3, the DNA is TGTGCCAGCACTTTCCCTTCCGGGACAAATCTTTACAATGAGCAGTTCTTC. It is translated as CASTFPSGTNLYNEQFF.

V usage is TRBV7-2 and J usage is TRBJ2-7, with 8 bases aligning to TRBD2. Germline V gene lookup returns CDR1 SGHTA and CDR2 FQGNSA. Trimming took 8 bases from V and 3 from J; bases not matched to a gene: 6. The CDR3 has 13 residues. The CDR3 is CASSPSGFYEQYF. The CDR3 nucleotides are TGTGCCAGCTCTCCTAGCGGGTTCTACGAGCAGTACTTC.

The chain is built from TRBV5-8 and TRBJ2-5; 7 nucleotides agree with TRBD2. The CDR3 covers 14 residues. CDR1 is SGHTS and CDR2 is YDEGEE in the germline V gene. V shed 4 bases, J shed 6 bases, and the junction held 9 bases outside the gene matches. CDR3 DNA sequence: TGTGCCAGCAGCCCGCGGGGGAGGGGCAAGACCCAGTACTTC. It yields the protein CASSPRGRGKTQYF.

The V and J genes are TRBV14 and TRBJ1-1; the D is unclear. V shed 4 bases and J shed 11 bases, with 20 bases lying between them. The CDR3 is made up of 14 amino acids. The germline V gene has CDR1 SGHDN and CDR2 FVKESK. The CDR3 reads CASSPGWQQIEAFF. The DNA of the CDR3 is TGTGCCAGCAGCCCGGGGTGGCAGCAGATTGAGGCTTTCTTT.

The chain employs TRBV9 and TRBJ2-3, with D possibly being TRBD2 (5 bases). The CDR3 consists of 16 residues. The V end lost 4 bases, the J end lost 0 bases, and 15 bases lay between the germline ends. Per the germline V gene, CDR1 is SGDLS and CDR2 is YYNGEE. CDR3 residues: CASSSLGLYSTDTQYF. DNA for the CDR3: TGTGCCAGCAGCTCCTTAGGACTTTATAGCACAGATACGCAGTATTTT.

V and J are TRBV29-1 and TRBJ2-3; maybe TRBD1 (6 bases). V lost 7 bases to trimming and J lost 2 bases, with 16 bases between them. This CDR3 is 14 amino acids long. CDR1 is SQVTM and CDR2 is ANQGSEA in the germline V gene. The chain's CDR3 is CSGDVGQNTDTQYF. The CDR3 DNA sequence: TGCAGCGGTGACGTGGGACAAAACACAGATACGCAGTATTTT.

This chain links TRBV30 with TRBJ2-3; 7 bases align to TRBD2. The V gene end was trimmed by 0 bases and the J gene end by 0 bases; junction bases not matched to a gene: 3. Germline CDR1 is GTSNPN and CDR2 is SVGIG (reference sequence). This CDR3 region has 15 residues. DNA for the CDR3: TGTGCCTGGAGTGTGGCTAGCGGTAGCACAGATACGCAGTATTTT. This codes for CAWSVASGSTDTQYF.

The chain links TRBV10-3 to TRBJ1-2; a weak D match, TRBD1 (6 bases). The CDR3 is made up of 13 amino acids. The germline V and J ends were trimmed by 4 bases and 5 bases, with 11 bases remaining between them. From germline, CDR1 is ENHRY and CDR2 SYGVKD. The CDR3 reads CAISGAGAYGYTF. The CDR3 nucleotides read TGTGCCATCAGTGGGGCAGGGGCTTATGGCTACACCTTC.